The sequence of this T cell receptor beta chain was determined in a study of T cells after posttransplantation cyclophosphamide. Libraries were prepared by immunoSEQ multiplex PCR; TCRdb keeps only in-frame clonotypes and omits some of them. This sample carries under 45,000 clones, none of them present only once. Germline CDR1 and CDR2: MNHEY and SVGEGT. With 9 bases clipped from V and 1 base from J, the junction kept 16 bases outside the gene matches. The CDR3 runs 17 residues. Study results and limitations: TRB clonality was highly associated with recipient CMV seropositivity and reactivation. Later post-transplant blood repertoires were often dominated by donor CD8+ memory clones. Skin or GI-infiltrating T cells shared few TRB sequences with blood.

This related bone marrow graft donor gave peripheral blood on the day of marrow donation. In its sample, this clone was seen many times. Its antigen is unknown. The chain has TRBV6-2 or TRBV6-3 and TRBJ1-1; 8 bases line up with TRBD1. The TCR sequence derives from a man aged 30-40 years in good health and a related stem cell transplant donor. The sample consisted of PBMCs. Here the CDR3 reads CASTNGAGGYENTEAFF. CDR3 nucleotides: TGTGCCAGTACGAATGGGGCAGGGGGCTATGAGAACACTGAAGCTTTCTTT.